This T cell receptor beta chain was documented in a study of cytomegalovirus exposure and HLA in healthy donors. On this clone itself: What it recognizes is unknown.

Clones were sequenced by immunoSEQ multiplex PCR, and TCRdb holds only the in-frame ones, with some missing. The table shows 150,000 to 200,000 clones, with about 90% occurring only once. Study findings and constraints: Most observed TCR sequences were rare, whereas some public TCRs were detected in many donors. Three CMV-associated chains proved CMV antigen-specific in vitro.

The receptor's source is a woman in her late teens or twenties in good health and CMV-seropositive. The sample taken for sequencing was PBMCs.

CDR3 nucleotide sequence: TGTGCCAGCAGTGATTCCCACTCCAGGGGCAATCAGCCCCAGCATTTT. Encoded protein: CASSDSHSRGNQPQHF. The chain is built from TRBV6-1 and TRBJ1-5; tentative D call: TRBD1 (5 bases). The CDR3 totals 16 residues. Trimming cost V 3 bases and J 2 bases, with 14 bases left between them. Per the germline V gene, CDR1 is MNHNS and CDR2 is SASEGT.